The present T cell receptor (beta chain) was sequenced within a study of T cells in Graves' hyperthyroidism and ophthalmopathy. Trimming cost V 9 bases and J 7 bases; bases outside gene matches: 8. CDR1 is LNHDA, CDR2 SQIVND, per germline (reference sequence). The CDR3 runs 12 residues. RNA transcripts were the template for amplifying TCR beta CDR3 regions. HTBI primers were used for first-round RT-PCR of the TCR CDR3. TCRdb fed the multiplex PCR reads into MiXCR, producing one record per CDR3 protein. The repertoire has over 500,000 distinct CDR3 sequences, around 16% of them found once; the top ten carry 25% to 30%.

Sequences were obtained from blood. The rearrangement links TRBV19 to TRBJ1-2; 7 nucleotides line up with TRBD1. This sequence originates from a woman younger than 45 with Graves' ophthalmopathy. The CDR3 sequence is CASQTGKSGYTF. In nucleotides, the CDR3 is TGTGCCAGCCAGACAGGGAAAAGTGGCTACACCTTC. The entire variable domain, with the rest obtained from reference TRBV19 and TRBJ1-2, is as follows: DGGITQSPKYLFRKEGQNVTLSCEQNLNHDAMYWYRQDPGQGLRLIYYSQIVNDFQKGDIAEGYSVSREKKESFPLTVTSAQKNPTAFYLCASQTGKSGYTFGSGTRLTVV.